The clone carrying this TCR beta chain has only one observation. The data were taken from a study of blood T cell repertoires in COVID-19. Study in general: Donors in the United States, Italy and Spain gave samples during acute or convalescent COVID-19. From T cells, B-cell-depleted T cells, or PBMCs came the material, which was cDNA or gDNA.

In the authors' methods: Counts of nucleated cells, estimated from reference gene primer amplification, were obtained. Sequencing was performed with immunoSEQ multiplex PCR; in TCRdb, only in-frame clones are kept and a portion is missing. V and J calls and clone size follow that table, whereas D and trimming were derived from the DNA. The repertoire has 300,000 to 400,000 clones, under 95% of them found once; the top ten carry less than 3.5%. V was cut by 1 base and J by 2 bases, with 6 bases left in between. This CDR3 is 13 amino acids long. CDR1 is GTSNPN, CDR2 SVGIG, per germline (reference sequence).

Sequencing used peripheral blood. The chain joins TRBV30 to TRBJ1-5; D uncertain. This clonotype was sampled from a woman aged 18-29 years who had recovered from COVID-19. CDR3 in amino acids: CAWSAEGNQPQHF. CDR3 DNA: TGTGCCTGGAGTGCCGAGGGCAATCAGCCCCAGCATTTT.